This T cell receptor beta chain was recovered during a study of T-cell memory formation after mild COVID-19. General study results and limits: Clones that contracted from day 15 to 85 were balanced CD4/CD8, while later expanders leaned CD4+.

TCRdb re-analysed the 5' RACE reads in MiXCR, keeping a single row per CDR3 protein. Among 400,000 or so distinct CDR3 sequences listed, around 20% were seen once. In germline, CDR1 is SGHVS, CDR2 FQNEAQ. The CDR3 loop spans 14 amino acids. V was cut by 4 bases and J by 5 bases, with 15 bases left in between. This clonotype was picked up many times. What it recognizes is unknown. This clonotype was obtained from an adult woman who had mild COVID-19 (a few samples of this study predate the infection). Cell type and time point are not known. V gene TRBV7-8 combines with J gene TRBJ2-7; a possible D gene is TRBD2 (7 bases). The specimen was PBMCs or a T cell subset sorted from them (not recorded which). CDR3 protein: CASSSAGRDNEQYF. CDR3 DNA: TGTGCCAGCAGCTCCGCGGGGAGGGACAACGAGCAGTACTTC.